This passage covers 3 T cell receptor beta chains from one sample sequenced in a study of blood T cell repertoires in COVID-19. Assay used: immunoSEQ multiplex PCR; TCRdb lists only in-frame clones, some missing. Of 300,000 to 400,000 clones detected, 80% to 90% appear once; the ten largest clones hold 1%. What was sequenced was PBMCs or T cells enriched from blood (not recorded which). These receptors came from a man younger than 35 who had recovered from COVID-19.

This sequence joins TRBV19 and TRBJ2-5; 15 bases fit TRBD2. V lost 6 bases to trimming and J lost 5 bases; unmatched junction nucleotides: 10. Per germline, CDR1 LNHDA and CDR2 SQIVND (reference sequence). The CDR3 totals 17 residues. Written as DNA, the CDR3 is TGTGCCAGTAGCTATCGGACTAGCGGGGGGGCCAGGGAGACCCAGTACTTC. Its protein is CASSYRTSGGARETQYF.

The chain uses TRBV3-1 (or the pseudogene TRBV3-2) and TRBJ2-7; 10 bases are a match to TRBD1. The V segment lost 2 bases and the J segment 3 bases; nucleotides outside the gene matches: 7. Per germline, CDR1 LGHDT and CDR2 YNNKEL (reference sequence). The CDR3 consists of 16 residues. CDR3 amino acids: CASSQSGGQGVYEQYF. The CDR3 DNA follows: TGTGCCAGCAGCCAATCTGGTGGACAGGGGGTCTACGAGCAGTACTTC.

The chain recombines TRBV9 with TRBJ1-1; D not certain. Per germline, CDR1 SGDLS and CDR2 YYNGEE. The CDR3 covers 12 residues. The germline V and J ends were trimmed by 3 bases and 11 bases, with 14 bases remaining between them. CDR3 nucleotide sequence: TGTGCCAGCAGCGGAAGGTCTGCGGCTGCTTTCTTT. It is translated as CASSGRSAAAFF.